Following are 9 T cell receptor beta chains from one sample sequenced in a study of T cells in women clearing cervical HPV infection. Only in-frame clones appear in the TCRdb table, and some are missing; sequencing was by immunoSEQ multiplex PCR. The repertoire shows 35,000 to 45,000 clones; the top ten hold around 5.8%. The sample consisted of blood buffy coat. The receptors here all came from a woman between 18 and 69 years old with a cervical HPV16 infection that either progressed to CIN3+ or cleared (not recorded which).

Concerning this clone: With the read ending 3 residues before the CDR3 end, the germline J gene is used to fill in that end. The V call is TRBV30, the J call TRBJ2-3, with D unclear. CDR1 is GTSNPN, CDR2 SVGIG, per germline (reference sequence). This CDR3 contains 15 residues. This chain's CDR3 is CAWSVPRLEIIPQYF. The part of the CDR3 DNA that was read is TGTGCCTGGAGTGTACCCCGGCTAGAAATCATTCCG.

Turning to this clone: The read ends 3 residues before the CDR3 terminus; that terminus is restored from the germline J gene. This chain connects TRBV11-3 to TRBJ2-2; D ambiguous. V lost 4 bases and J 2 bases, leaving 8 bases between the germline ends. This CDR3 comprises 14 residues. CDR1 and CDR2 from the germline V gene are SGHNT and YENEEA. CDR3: CASSSQDNTGELFF. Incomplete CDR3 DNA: TGTGCCAGCAGCTCCCAGGATAACACCGGGGAG. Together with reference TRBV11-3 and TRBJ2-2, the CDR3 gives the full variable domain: EAGVVQSPRYKIIEKKQPVAFWCNPISGHNTLYWYLQNLGQGPELLIRYENEEAVDDSQLPKDRFSAERLKGVDSTLKIQPAELGDSAVYLCASSSQDNTGELFFGEGSRLTVL.

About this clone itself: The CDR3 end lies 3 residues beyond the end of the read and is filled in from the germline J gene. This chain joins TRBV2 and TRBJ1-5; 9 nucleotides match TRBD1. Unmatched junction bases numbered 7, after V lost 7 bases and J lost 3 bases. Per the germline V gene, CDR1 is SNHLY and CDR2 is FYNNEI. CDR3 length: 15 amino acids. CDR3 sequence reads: CASKLGTGNNQPQHF. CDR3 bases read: TGTGCCAGCAAACTCGGGACAGGGAACAATCAGCCC.

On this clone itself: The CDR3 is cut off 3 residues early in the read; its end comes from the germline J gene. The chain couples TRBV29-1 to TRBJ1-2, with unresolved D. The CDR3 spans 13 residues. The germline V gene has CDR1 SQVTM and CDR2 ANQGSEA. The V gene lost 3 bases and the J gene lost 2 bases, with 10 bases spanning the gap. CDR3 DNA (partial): TGCAGCGTTGATTCACCGGTGAACTATGGC. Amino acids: CSVDSPVNYG. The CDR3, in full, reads CSVDSPVNYGYTF.

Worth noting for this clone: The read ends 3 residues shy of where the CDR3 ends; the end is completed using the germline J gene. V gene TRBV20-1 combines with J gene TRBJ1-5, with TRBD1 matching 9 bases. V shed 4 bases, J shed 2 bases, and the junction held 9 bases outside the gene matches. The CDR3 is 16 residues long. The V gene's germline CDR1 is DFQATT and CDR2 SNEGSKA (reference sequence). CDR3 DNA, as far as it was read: TGCAGTGCTACCAAGTCCCGGGACAGGGGCAATCAGCCC. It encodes CSATKSRDRGNQP. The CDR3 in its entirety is CSATKSRDRGNQPQHF.

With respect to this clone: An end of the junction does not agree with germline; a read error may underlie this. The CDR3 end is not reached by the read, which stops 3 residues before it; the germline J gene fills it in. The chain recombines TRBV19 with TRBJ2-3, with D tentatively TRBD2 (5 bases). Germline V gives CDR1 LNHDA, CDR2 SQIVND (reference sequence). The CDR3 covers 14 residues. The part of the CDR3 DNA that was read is TGTGCCGCATCTCGAGGGCAGATCACAGATGCG. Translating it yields CAASRGQITDA. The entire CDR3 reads CAASRGQITDAQYF.

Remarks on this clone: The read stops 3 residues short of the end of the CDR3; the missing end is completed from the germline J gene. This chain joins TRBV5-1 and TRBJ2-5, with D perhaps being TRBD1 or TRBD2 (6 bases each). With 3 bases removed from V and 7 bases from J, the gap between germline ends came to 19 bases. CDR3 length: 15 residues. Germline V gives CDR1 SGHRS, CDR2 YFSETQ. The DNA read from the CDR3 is TGCGCCAGCAGCTACCTCGGAGGGGGAGAGGGGACC. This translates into CASSYLGGGEGT. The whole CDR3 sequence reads CASSYLGGGEGTQYF.

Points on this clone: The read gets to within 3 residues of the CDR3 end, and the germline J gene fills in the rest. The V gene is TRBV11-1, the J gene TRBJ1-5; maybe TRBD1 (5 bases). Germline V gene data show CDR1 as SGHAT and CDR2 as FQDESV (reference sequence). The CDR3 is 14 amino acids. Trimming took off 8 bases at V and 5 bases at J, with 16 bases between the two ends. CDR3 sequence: CASAPGGGDQPQHF. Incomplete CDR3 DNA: TGTGCCAGCGCCCCAGGTGGGGGGGATCAGCCC. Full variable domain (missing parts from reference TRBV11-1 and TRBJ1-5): EAEVAQSPRYKITEKSQAVAFWCDPISGHATLYWYRQILGQGPELLVQFQDESVVDDSQLPKDRFSAERLKGVDSTLKIQPAELGDSAMYLCASAPGGGDQPQHFGDGTRLSIL.

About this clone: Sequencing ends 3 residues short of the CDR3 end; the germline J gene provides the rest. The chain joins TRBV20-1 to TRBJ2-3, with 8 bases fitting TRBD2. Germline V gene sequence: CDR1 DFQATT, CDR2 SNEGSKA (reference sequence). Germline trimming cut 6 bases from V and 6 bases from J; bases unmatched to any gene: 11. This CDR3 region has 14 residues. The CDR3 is CSASPLRLADTQYF. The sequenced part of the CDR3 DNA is TGCAGTGCCTCGCCCCTTAGACTAGCGGATACG.